This note documents a single T cell receptor beta chain sequence. The target antigen is unknown. These data come from a study of cytomegalovirus exposure and HLA in healthy donors. Study findings and constraints: Reports credit the classifier with highly specific, highly sensitive diagnosis of cytomegalovirus status.

Method: immunoSEQ multiplex PCR; TCRdb's copy keeps in-frame clones and lacks some. The sample carries about 130,000 clones, around 90% recorded once. V was trimmed by 2 bases and J by 2 bases, leaving 13 bases between them. The CDR3 spans 17 residues. Germline assignment: CDR1 MDHEN and CDR2 SYDVKM. The chain has TRBV28 and TRBJ1-6, with D unclear. This receptor was identified in a woman under 40 in good health and CMV-seropositive. The sequenced material came from PBMCs. The CDR3 spells CASSLGPFAAYNSPLHF. CDR3 coding DNA: TGTGCCAGCAGTTTAGGTCCCTTCGCAGCCTATAATTCACCCCTCCACTTT.